One sample yielded the 20 T cell receptor beta chains listed below, sequenced in a study of cytomegalovirus exposure and HLA in healthy donors. Profiled with immunoSEQ multiplex PCR; TCRdb holds only in-frame clones, not every one. The sample lists some 150,000 clones; roughly nine tenths were seen once. The sequencing input was PBMCs. The receptors come from a woman younger than 35 in good health and CMV-seropositive.

This clone has only a few counts. This rearrangement joins TRBV11-2 to TRBJ2-7; TRBD2 might be the D (6 bases). The CDR3 contains 13 residues. V lost 4 bases to trimming and J lost 3 bases, with 10 bases between them. Germline-derived CDR1 and CDR2 are SGHAT and FQNNGV. In nucleotides, the CDR3 is TGTGCCAGCAGCTCCATGACTAGCTACGAGCAGTACTTC. This sequence encodes CASSSMTSYEQYF.

The chain combines TRBV7-2 with TRBJ2-7; possible D gene TRBD2, 6 bases. In germline, CDR1 is SGHTA, CDR2 FQGNSA. With 1 base removed from V and 3 bases from J, the gap between germline ends came to 10 bases. This CDR3 has 14 amino acids. CDR3 nucleotides: TGTGCCAGCAGCTTAGTTCAGGGACTCTACGAGCAGTACTTC. Protein: CASSLVQGLYEQYF.

DNA of the CDR3: TGTGCCAGCAGCCTAGGGTTTACTACCTACGAGCAGTACTTC. Protein product: CASSLGFTTYEQYF. V usage is TRBV11-3 and J usage is TRBJ2-7; no firm D call. Per the germline V gene, CDR1 is SGHNT and CDR2 is YENEEA. This CDR3 region has 14 residues. With 5 bases removed from V and 2 bases from J, the gap between germline ends came to 13 bases.

This clone has just one count. CDR3: CASSLWTGESYGYTF. The CDR3 DNA reads TGTGCCAGTAGTCTTTGGACAGGGGAGAGCTATGGCTACACCTTC. The chain is built from TRBV19 and TRBJ1-2, with 9 bases fitting TRBD1. The CDR3 is 15 amino acids. Germline V lookup: CDR1 LNHDA, CDR2 SQIVND (reference sequence). V shed 5 bases and J 4 bases; nucleotides not matched to a gene: 8. Drawing the rest from reference TRBV19 and TRBJ1-2, the complete variable domain is DGGITQSPKYLFRKEGQNVTLSCEQNLNHDAMYWYRQDPGQGLRLIYYSQIVNDFQKGDIAEGYSVSREKKESFPLTVTSAQKNPTAFYLCASSLWTGESYGYTFGSGTRLTVV.

The V gene is TRBV27, the J gene TRBJ2-7; TRBD2 is a possible D gene (5 bases). Germline values: CDR1 MNHEY, CDR2 SMNVEV (reference sequence). V dropped 0 bases and J dropped 3 bases, with 9 bases sitting between them. This CDR3 region has 14 residues. The CDR3 DNA reads TGTGCCAGCAGTTTATCGCTAGCCGACTACGAGCAGTACTTC. Amino acid sequence: CASSLSLADYEQYF.

J is TRBJ2-1 and V is TRBV5-1, with TRBD2 as a possible D gene (6 bases). This CDR3 is built from 16 residues. The germline V and J ends were trimmed by 4 bases and 4 bases, with 18 bases remaining between them. In germline, CDR1 is SGHRS, CDR2 YFSETQ. The CDR3 loop is CASSVPLAREYNEQFF. The CDR3 bases are TGCGCCAGCAGCGTACCTCTAGCGAGAGAATACAATGAGCAGTTCTTC.

V and J are TRBV5-1 and TRBJ2-7; 11 bases fit TRBD2. J was trimmed by 0 bases and V by 3 bases; bases with no gene match: 2. The length of the CDR3 is 15 residues. Germline values: CDR1 SGHRS, CDR2 YFSETQ. This CDR3 reads CASSSGLAASYEQYF. CDR3 nucleotides: TGCGCCAGCAGCTCGGGACTAGCGGCCTCCTACGAGCAGTACTTC.

CDR3 protein: CASSLAGGGSYEQYF. Written as DNA, the CDR3 is TGTGCCAGCAGCTTGGCGGGGGGCGGGAGTTACGAGCAGTACTTC. The chain is built from TRBV5-4 and TRBJ2-7; a weak D match, TRBD2 (7 bases). V lost 0 bases to trimming and J lost 4 bases, with 14 bases between them. The CDR3 extends over 15 amino acids. Germline V gene lookup returns CDR1 SGHNT and CDR2 YYREEE (reference sequence).

The V gene is TRBV28, the J gene TRBJ2-3; 13 bases are shared with TRBD2. Losses at the gene ends were 3 bases for V and 3 bases for J; bases not matched to a gene: 0. In germline, CDR1 is MDHEN, CDR2 SYDVKM. CDR3 length: 15 residues. The CDR3 coding sequence is TGTGCCAGCAGTTTGGGACTAGCGGGAACAGATACGCAGTATTTT. It encodes CASSLGLAGTDTQYF.

V is TRBV28 and J is TRBJ2-2, with 9 bases lining up with TRBD1. The CDR3 consists of 14 residues. Trimming at V came to 6 bases and at J to 7 bases, leaving 6 bases not matched to a gene. Per the germline V gene, CDR1 is MDHEN and CDR2 is SYDVKM. CDR3 DNA: TGTGCCAGCAGGTGGACAGGGGTCAGCGGGGAGCTGTTTTTT. As protein: CASRWTGVSGELFF. Drawing the rest from reference TRBV28 and TRBJ2-2, the complete variable domain is DVKVTQSSRYLVKRTGEKVFLECVQDMDHENMFWYRQDPGLGLRLIYFSYDVKMKEKGDIPEGYSVSREKKERFSLILESASTNQTSMYLCASRWTGVSGELFFGEGSRLTVL.

CDR3 nucleotides: TGTGCCAGCAGCCACAACGGAGAGGGTAGGATTGTTGACACCATATATTTT. It encodes CASSHNGEGRIVDTIYF. V usage is TRBV7-9 and J usage is TRBJ1-3; unclear D gene. The CDR3 covers 17 residues. Trimming stripped 5 bases from V and 8 bases from J, with 25 bases between. Germline V lookup: CDR1 SEHNR, CDR2 FQNEAQ (reference sequence).

This chain connects TRBV7-9 to TRBJ2-1; 15 nucleotides line up with TRBD2. Per germline, CDR1 SEHNR and CDR2 FQNEAQ (reference sequence). This CDR3 region has 17 residues. With 4 bases clipped from V and 9 bases from J, the junction kept 10 bases outside the gene matches. The CDR3, as DNA: TGTGCCAGCAGCTGGGGACTAGCGGGAGGTCTATGGCGTGAGCAGTTCTTC. This codes for CASSWGLAGGLWREQFF.

The rearrangement joins TRBV28 to TRBJ1-4; TRBD1 matches at 8 bases. Looked up from germline, CDR1 is MDHEN and CDR2 is SYDVKM. The CDR3 is 16 residues long. V shed 7 bases and J 6 bases; nucleotides not matched to a gene: 13. CDR3: CASTPGQVVLDEKLFF. The CDR3 DNA sequence: TGTGCCAGCACACCGGGACAGGTCGTATTGGATGAAAAACTGTTTTTT.

V usage is TRBV5-1 and J usage is TRBJ2-3; 8 bases are shared with TRBD2. V lost 0 bases to trimming and J lost 5 bases; unmatched junction nucleotides: 2. The CDR3 extends over 14 amino acids. Germline assignment: CDR1 SGHRS and CDR2 YFSETQ. The CDR3 protein is CASSLVLAGDTQYF. For the CDR3, the DNA is TGCGCCAGCAGCTTGGTTCTAGCGGGAGATACGCAGTATTTT.

As DNA, the CDR3 is TGTGCCAGCAGTTCACGCCCTCGGGAGGGCTCCTACGAGCAGTACTTC. Translating it yields CASSSRPREGSYEQYF. This rearrangement joins TRBV11-2 to TRBJ2-7; 8 bases align to TRBD2. V lost 6 bases to trimming and J lost 0 bases; unmatched junction nucleotides: 10. This CDR3 is 16 amino acids long. From germline, CDR1 is SGHAT and CDR2 FQNNGV.

The chain recombines TRBV10-3 with TRBJ1-1; 7 nucleotides match TRBD1. V gave up 9 bases and J gave up 1 base; unmatched junction bases: 2. This CDR3 comprises 12 residues. Germline CDR1 and CDR2: ENHRY and SYGVKD. The CDR3 DNA reads TGTGCCATAACAGGGGCGAACACTGAAGCTTTCTTT. Its protein product is CAITGANTEAFF.

The chain uses TRBV13 and TRBJ1-1, with TRBD1 identical over 8 bases. The V gene's germline CDR1 is PRHDT and CDR2 FYEKMQ (reference sequence). The CDR3 contains 15 residues. With 5 bases clipped from V and 1 base from J, the junction kept 6 bases outside the gene matches. The CDR3 here is CASSPFGTGNTEAFF. The CDR3 region has the DNA TGTGCCAGCAGCCCTTTCGGGACAGGGAACACTGAAGCTTTCTTT.

The V gene is TRBV7-9, the J gene TRBJ2-1; TRBD1 might be the D (5 bases). V dropped 1 base and J dropped 8 bases, with 18 bases sitting between them. Germline V lookup: CDR1 SEHNR, CDR2 FQNEAQ (reference sequence). CDR3 size: 16 residues. The chain's CDR3 is CASSLDQGLYFDEQFF. In DNA, the CDR3 is TGTGCCAGCAGCTTAGACCAGGGATTGTATTTTGATGAGCAGTTCTTC.

The chain is built from TRBV19 and TRBJ2-1; the match to TRBD2 covers 10 bases. The CDR3 is 20 amino acids. The junction had 15 bases not matched to a gene; V was cut back by 3 bases and J by 1 base. Looked up from germline, CDR1 is LNHDA and CDR2 is SQIVND (reference sequence). This chain's CDR3 is CASSIQNRGLAGVSYNEQFF. CDR3 bases: TGTGCCAGTAGTATTCAAAACCGAGGGCTAGCGGGAGTGTCCTACAATGAGCAGTTCTTC.

This clone occurred a few times. V usage is TRBV11-2 and J usage is TRBJ2-1, with 11 bases fitting TRBD2. Germline V CDR1 and CDR2: SGHAT, FQNNGV. The CDR3 totals 17 residues. V shed 5 bases and J 5 bases; nucleotides not matched to a gene: 11. The CDR3 loop is CASSQLRLAGGDNEQFF. In DNA, the CDR3 is TGTGCCAGCAGCCAATTGAGATTAGCGGGAGGGGACAATGAGCAGTTCTTC.